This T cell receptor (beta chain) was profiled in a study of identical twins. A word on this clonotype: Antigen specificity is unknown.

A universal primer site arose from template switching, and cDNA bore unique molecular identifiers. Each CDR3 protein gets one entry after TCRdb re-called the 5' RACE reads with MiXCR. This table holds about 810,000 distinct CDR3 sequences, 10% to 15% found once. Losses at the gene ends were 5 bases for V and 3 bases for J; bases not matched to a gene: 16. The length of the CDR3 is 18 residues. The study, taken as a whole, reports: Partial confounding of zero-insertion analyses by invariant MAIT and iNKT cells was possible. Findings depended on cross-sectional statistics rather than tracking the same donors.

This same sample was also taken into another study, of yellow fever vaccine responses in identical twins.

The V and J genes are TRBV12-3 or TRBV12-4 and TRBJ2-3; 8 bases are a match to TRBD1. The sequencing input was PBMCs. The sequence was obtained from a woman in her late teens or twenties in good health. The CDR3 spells CASSLGQGGVSPTDTQYF. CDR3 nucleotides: TGTGCCAGCAGTCTCGGACAGGGCGGTGTTTCCCCAACAGATACGCAGTATTTT.